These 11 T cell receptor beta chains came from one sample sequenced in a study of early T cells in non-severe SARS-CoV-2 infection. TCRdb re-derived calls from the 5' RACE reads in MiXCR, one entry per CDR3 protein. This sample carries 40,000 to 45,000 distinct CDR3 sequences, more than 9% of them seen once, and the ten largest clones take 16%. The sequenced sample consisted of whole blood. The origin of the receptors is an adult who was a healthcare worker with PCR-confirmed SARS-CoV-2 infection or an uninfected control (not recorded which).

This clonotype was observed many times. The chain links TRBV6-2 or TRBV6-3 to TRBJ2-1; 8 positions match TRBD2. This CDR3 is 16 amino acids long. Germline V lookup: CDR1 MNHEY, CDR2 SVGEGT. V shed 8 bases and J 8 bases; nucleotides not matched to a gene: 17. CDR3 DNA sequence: TGTGCCAGCGGCCGTTATGGGACTAGGGGGAAGCATGAGCAGTTCTTC. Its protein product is CASGRYGTRGKHEQFF.

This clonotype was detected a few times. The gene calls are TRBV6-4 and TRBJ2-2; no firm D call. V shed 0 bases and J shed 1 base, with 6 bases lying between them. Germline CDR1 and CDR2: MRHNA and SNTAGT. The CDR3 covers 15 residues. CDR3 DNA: TGTGCCAGCAGTGACTCGATAGGGAACACCGGGGAGCTGTTTTTT. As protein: CASSDSIGNTGELFF.

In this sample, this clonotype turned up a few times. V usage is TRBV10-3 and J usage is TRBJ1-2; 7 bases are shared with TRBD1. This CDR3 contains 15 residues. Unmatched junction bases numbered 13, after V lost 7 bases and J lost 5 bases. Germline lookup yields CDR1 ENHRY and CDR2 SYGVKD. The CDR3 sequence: CAITSNGQGDYGYTF. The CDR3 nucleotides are TGTGCCATCACTTCCAACGGGCAGGGGGATTATGGCTACACCTTC.

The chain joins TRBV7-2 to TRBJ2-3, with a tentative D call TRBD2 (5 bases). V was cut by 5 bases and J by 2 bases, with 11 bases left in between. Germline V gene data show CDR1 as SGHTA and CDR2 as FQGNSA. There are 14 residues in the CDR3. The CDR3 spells CASSRGGLTDTQYF. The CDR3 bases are TGTGCCAGCAGCCGGGGTGGGCTCACAGATACGCAGTATTTT. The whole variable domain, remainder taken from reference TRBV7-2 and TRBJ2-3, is GAGVSQSPSNKVTEKGKDVELRCDPISGHTALYWYRQSLGQGLEFLIYFQGNSAPDKSGLPSDRFSAERTGGSVSTLTIQRTQQEDSAVYLCASSRGGLTDTQYFGPGTRLTVL.

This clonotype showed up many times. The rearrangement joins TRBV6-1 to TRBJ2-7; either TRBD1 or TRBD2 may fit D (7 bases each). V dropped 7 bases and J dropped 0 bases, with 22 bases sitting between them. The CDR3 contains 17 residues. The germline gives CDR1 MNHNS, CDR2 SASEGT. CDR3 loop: CASTGGASAPSSYEQYF. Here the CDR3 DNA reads TGTGCCAGCACAGGGGGGGCTAGCGCGCCTAGCTCCTACGAGCAGTACTTC.

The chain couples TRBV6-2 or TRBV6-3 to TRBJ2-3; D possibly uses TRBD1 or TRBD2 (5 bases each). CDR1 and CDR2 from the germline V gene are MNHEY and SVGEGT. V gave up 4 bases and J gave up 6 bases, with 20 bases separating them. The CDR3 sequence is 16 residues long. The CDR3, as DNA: TGTGCCAGCAGTTCCGGGCTCCATAGATGGGGGGATACGCAGTATTTT. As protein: CASSSGLHRWGDTQYF.

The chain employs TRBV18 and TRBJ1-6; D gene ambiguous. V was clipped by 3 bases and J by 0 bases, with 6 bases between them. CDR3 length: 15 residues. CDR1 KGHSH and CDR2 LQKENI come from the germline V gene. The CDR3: CASSPTSSYNSPLHF. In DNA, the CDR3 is TGTGCCAGCTCACCCACGAGCTCCTATAATTCACCCCTCCACTTT.

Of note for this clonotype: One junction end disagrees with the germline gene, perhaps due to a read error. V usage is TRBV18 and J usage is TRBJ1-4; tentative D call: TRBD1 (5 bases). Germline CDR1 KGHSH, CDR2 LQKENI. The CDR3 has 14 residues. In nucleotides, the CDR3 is TGTACCAGCTCACCGAGACAGACTAATGAAAAACTGTTTTTT. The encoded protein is CTSSPRQTNEKLFF.

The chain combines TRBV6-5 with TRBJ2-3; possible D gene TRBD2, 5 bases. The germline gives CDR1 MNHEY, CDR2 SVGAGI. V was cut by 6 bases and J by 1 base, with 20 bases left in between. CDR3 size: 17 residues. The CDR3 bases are TGTGCCAGCAGCCGGGGAAAGGTGAGGGTCGGCACAGATACGCAGTATTTT. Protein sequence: CASSRGKVRVGTDTQYF.

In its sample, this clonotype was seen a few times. In DNA form, the CDR3 reads TGTGCCAGCAGCTTAGTCGGCAGAGCACTATCCAATGAGCAGTTCTTC. Its translation is CASSLVGRALSNEQFF. The J gene is TRBJ2-1, the V gene TRBV11-2; D gene unclear. Germline V lookup: CDR1 SGHAT, CDR2 FQNNGV. V was clipped by 1 base and J by 6 bases, with 16 bases between them. The CDR3 has 16 amino acids. Combining the CDR3 with reference TRBV11-2 and TRBJ2-1 gives the whole variable domain EAGVAQSPRYKIIEKRQSVAFWCNPISGHATLYWYQQILGQGPKLLIQFQNNGVVDDSQLPKDRFSAERLKGVDSTLKIQPAKLEDSAVYLCASSLVGRALSNEQFFGPGTRLTVL.

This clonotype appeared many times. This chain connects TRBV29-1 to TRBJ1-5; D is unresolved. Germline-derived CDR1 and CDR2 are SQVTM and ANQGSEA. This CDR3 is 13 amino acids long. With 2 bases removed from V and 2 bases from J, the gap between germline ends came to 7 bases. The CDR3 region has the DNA TGCAGCGTTGAAAGCGGGGGCAATCAGCCCCAGCATTTT. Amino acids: CSVESGGNQPQHF.